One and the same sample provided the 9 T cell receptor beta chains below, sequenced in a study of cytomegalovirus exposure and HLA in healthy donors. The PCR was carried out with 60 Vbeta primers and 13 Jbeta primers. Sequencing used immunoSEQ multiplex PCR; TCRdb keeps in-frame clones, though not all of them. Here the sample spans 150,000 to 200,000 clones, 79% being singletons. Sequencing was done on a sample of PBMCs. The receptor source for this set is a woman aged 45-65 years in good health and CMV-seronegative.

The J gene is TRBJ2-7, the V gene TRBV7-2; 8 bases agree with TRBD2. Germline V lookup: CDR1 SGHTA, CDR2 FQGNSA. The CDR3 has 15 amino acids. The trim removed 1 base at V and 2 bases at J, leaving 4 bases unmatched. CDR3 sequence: CASSLGGGGPYEQYF. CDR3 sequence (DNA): TGTGCCAGCAGCTTAGGGGGCGGGGGGCCCTACGAGCAGTACTTC.

The CDR3 region is CASRRGQGTDTQYF. The DNA for the CDR3 is TGTGCCAGCAGGCGGGGACAGGGAACAGATACGCAGTATTTT. The chain carries TRBV28 and TRBJ2-3; 9 positions agree with TRBD1. The ends lost 6 bases at V and 3 bases at J; junction bases unmatched: 4. This CDR3 spans 14 amino acids. The germline V gene has CDR1 MDHEN and CDR2 SYDVKM.

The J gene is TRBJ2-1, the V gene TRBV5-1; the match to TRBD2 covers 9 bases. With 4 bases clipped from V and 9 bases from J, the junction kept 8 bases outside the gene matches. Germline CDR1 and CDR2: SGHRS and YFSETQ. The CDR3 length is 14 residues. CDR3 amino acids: CASSLTSSGAEQFF. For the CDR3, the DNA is TGCGCCAGCAGCCTAACCTCTAGCGGGGCTGAGCAGTTCTTC.

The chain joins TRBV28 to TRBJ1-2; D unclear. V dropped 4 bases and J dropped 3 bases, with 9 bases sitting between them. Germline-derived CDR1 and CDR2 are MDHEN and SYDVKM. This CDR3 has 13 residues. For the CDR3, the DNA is TGTGCCAGCAGTTACTTAAATCACTATGGCTACACCTTC. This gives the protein CASSYLNHYGYTF.

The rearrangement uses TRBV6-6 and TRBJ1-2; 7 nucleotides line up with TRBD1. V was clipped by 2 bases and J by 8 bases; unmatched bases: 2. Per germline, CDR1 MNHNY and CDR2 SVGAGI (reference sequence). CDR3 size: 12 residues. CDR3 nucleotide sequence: TGTGCCAGCAGTTACGTAGGGGGCGGCTACACCTTC. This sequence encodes CASSYVGGGYTF.

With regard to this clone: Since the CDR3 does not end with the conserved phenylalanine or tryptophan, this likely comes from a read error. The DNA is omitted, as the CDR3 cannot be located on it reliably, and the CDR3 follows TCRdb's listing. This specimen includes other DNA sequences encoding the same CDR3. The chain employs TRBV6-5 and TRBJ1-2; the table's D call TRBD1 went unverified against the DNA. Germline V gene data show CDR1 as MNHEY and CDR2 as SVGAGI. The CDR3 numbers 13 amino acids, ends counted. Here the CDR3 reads CASSYSRASGAHI.

CDR3 sequence (DNA): TGTGCCAGCAGCTTTGGACTGAACTCCTACGAGCAGTACTTC. This translates into CASSFGLNSYEQYF. This chain uses TRBV11-1 with TRBJ2-7, with D possibly TRBD2 on 5 matching bases. There are 14 residues in the CDR3. CDR1 and CDR2 (germline): SGHAT, FQDESV (reference sequence). The germline V and J ends were trimmed by 3 bases and 0 bases, with 9 bases remaining between them.

The DNA for the CDR3 is TGTGCCAGCAGCTTGAGGGACAGGAGATTAGGCTATGGCTACACCTTC. This translates into CASSLRDRRLGYGYTF. The chain recombines TRBV5-5 with TRBJ1-2, with 8 bases identical to TRBD1. V was pared by 1 base and J by 4 bases, with 9 bases of the junction left unmatched. Germline-derived CDR1 and CDR2 are SGHKS and YYEKEE (reference sequence). There are 16 residues in the CDR3.

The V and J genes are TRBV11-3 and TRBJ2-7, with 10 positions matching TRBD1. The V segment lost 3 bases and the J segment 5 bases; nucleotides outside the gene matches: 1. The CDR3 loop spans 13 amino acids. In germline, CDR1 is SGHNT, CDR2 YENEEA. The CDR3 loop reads CASSFGTGDEQYF. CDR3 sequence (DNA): TGTGCCAGCAGCTTTGGGACAGGGGACGAGCAGTACTTC.